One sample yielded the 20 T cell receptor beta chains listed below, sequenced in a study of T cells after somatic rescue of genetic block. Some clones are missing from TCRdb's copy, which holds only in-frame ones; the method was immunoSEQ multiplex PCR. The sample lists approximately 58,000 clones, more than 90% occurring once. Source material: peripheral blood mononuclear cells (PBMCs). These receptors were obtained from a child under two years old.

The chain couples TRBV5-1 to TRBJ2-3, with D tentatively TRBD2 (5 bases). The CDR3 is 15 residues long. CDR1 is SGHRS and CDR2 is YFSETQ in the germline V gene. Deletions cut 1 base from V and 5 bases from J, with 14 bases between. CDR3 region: CASSLKSSFGDTQYF. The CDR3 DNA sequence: TGCGCCAGCAGCTTGAAGTCTAGCTTTGGAGATACGCAGTATTTT.

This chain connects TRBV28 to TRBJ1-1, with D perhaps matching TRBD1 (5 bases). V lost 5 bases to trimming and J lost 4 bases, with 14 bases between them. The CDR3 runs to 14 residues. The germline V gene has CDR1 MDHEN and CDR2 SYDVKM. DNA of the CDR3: TGTGCCAGCAGTAGGTGGGGGGGAGGCACTGAAGCTTTCTTT. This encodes CASSRWGGGTEAFF.

The CDR3 DNA reads as TGTGCCTGGATCAAAGAGGAAGCGGGAGCCTACGAGCAGTACTTC. Translated, it gives CAWIKEEAGAYEQYF. The V and J genes are TRBV30 and TRBJ2-7; the match to TRBD2 covers 8 bases. V shed 4 bases, J shed 2 bases, and the junction held 10 bases outside the gene matches. Per the germline V gene, CDR1 is GTSNPN and CDR2 is SVGIG (reference sequence). The CDR3 consists of 15 residues.

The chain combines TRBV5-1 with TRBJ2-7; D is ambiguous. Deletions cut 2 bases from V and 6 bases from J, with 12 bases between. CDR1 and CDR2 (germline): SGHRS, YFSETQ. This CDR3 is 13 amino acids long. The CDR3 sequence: CASSLILLGEQYF. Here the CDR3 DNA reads TGCGCCAGCAGCTTAATCCTCCTGGGCGAGCAGTACTTC.

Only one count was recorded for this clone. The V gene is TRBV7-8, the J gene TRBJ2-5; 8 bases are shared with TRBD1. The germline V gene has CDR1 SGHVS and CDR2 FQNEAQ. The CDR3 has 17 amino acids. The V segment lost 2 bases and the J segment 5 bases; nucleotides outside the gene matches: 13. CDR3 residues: CASSLLPGQGAIETQYF. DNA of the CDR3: TGTGCCAGCAGCTTACTTCCCGGGCAGGGGGCGATTGAGACCCAGTACTTC.

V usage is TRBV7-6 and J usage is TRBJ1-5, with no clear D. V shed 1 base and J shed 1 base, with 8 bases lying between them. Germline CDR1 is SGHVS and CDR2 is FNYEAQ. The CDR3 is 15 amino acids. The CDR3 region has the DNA TGTGCCAGCAGCTTAGGGTCGGGGAGCAATCAGCCCCAGCATTTT. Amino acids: CASSLGSGSNQPQHF. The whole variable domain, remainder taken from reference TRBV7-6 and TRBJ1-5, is GAGVSQSPRYKVTKRGQDVALRCDPISGHVSLYWYRQALGQGPEFLTYFNYEAQQDKSGLPNDRFSAERPEGSISTLTIQRTEQRDSAMYRCASSLGSGSNQPQHFGDGTRLSIL.

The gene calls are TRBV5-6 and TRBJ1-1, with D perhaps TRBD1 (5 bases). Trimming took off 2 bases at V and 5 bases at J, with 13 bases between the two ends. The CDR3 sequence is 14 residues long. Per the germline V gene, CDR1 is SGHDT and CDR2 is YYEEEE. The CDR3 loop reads CASSFVGAGTEAFF. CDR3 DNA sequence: TGTGCCAGCAGCTTTGTAGGGGCTGGGACTGAAGCTTTCTTT.

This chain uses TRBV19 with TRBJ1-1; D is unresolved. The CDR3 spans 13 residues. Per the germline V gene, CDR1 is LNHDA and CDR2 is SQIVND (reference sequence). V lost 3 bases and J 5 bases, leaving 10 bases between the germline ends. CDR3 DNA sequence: TGTGCCAGTAGTATCTTAGGGAAAACTGAAGCTTTCTTT. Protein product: CASSILGKTEAFF.

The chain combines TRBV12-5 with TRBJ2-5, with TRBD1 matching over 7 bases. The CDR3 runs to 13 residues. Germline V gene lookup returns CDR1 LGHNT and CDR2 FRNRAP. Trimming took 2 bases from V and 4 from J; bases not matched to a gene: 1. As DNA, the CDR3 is TGTGCTAGTGGTTTGAGACAGGGAGAGACCCAGTACTTC. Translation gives CASGLRQGETQYF. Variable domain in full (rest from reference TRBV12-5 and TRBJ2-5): DARVTQTPRHKVTEMGQEVTMRCQPILGHNTVFWYRQTMMQGLELLAYFRNRAPLDDSGMPKDRFSAEMPDATLATLKIQPSEPRDSAVYFCASGLRQGETQYFGPGTRLLVL.

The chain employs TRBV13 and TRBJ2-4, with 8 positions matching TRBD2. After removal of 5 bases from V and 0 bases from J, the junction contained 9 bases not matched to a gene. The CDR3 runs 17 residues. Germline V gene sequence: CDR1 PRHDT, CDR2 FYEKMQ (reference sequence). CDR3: CASSPGGGGLAKNIQYF. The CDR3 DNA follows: TGTGCCAGCAGCCCGGGGGGGGGCGGTCTAGCCAAAAACATTCAGTACTTC.

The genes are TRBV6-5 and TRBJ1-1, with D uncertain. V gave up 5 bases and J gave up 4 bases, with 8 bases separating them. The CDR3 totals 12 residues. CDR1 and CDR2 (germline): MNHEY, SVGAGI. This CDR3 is CASSRGVTEAFF. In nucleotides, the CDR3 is TGTGCCAGCAGTCGCGGGGTCACTGAAGCTTTCTTT.

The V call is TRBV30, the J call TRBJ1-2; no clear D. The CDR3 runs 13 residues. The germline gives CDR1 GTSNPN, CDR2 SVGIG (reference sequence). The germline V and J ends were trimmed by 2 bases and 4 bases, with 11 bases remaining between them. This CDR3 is CAWSRSGVYGYTF. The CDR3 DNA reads TGTGCCTGGAGTAGATCGGGCGTCTATGGCTACACCTTC.

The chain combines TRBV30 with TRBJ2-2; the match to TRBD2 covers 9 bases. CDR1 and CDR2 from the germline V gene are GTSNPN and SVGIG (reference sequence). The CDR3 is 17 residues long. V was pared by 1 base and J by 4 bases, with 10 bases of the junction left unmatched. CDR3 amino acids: CAWSDRGGRVFTGELFF. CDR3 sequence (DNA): TGTGCCTGGAGTGATAGAGGCGGGAGGGTTTTCACCGGGGAGCTGTTTTTT.

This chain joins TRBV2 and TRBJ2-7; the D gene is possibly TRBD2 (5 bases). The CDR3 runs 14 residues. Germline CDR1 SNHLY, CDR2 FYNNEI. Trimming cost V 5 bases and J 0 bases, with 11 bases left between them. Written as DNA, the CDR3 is TGTGCCAGCAGTCTACTAGGTCCCTCCTACGAGCAGTACTTC. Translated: CASSLLGPSYEQYF.

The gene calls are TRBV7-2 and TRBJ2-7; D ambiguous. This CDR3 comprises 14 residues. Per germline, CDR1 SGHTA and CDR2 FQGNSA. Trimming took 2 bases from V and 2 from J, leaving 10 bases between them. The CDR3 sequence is CASSLYVGPYEQYF. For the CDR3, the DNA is TGTGCCAGCAGCTTATACGTAGGACCCTACGAGCAGTACTTC. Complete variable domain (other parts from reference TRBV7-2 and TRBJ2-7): GAGVSQSPSNKVTEKGKDVELRCDPISGHTALYWYRQSLGQGLEFLIYFQGNSAPDKSGLPSDRFSAERTGGSVSTLTIQRTQQEDSAVYLCASSLYVGPYEQYFGPGTRLTVT.

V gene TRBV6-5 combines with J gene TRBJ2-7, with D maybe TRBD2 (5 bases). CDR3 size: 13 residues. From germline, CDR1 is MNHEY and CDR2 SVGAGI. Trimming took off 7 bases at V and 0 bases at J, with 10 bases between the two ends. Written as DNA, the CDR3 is TGTGCCAGCACCCGAGGGTTCTCCTACGAGCAGTACTTC. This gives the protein CASTRGFSYEQYF.

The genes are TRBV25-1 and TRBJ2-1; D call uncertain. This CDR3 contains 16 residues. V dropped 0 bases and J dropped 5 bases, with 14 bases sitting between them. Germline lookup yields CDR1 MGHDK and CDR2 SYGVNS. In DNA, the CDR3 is TGTGCCAGCAGTGAATATATTGGGGAAAGGGACAATGAGCAGTTCTTC. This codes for CASSEYIGERDNEQFF.

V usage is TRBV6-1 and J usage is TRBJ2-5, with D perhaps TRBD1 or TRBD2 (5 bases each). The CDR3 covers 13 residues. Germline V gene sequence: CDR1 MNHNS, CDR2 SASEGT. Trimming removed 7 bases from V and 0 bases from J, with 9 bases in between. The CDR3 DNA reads TGTGCCAGCATACCGGGACACCAAGAGACCCAGTACTTC. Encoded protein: CASIPGHQETQYF.

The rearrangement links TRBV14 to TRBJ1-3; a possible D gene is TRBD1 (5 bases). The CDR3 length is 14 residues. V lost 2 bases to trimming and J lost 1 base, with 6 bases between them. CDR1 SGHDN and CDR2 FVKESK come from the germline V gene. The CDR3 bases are TGTGCCAGCAGCCAAAGGACATCTGGAAACACCATATATTTT. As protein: CASSQRTSGNTIYF. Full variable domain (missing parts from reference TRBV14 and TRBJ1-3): EAGVTQFPSHSVIEKGQTVTLRCDPISGHDNLYWYRRVMGKEIKFLLHFVKESKQDESGMPNNRFLAERTGGTYSTLKVQPAELEDSGVYFCASSQRTSGNTIYFGEGSWLTVV.

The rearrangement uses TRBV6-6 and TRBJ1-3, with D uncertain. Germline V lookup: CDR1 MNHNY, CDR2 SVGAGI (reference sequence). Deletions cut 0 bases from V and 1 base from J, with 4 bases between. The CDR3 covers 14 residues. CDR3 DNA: TGTGCCAGCAGTTACTCGACGTCTGGAAACACCATATATTTT. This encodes CASSYSTSGNTIYF.